This T cell receptor beta chain came from a study of immune evolution from preneoplasia to lung adenocarcinoma. The assay was immunoSEQ multiplex PCR, and TCRdb's table has in-frame clones only and misses some. The sample consists of under 7,000 clones, 70% to 85% of them appearing once. V dropped 1 base and J dropped 5 bases, with 9 bases sitting between them. The CDR3 totals 14 residues. CDR1 and CDR2 from the germline V gene are SGDLS and YYNGEE. Material: FFPE lung adenocarcinoma in situ tissue. This clonotype was sampled from a person between 60 and 80 years old with lung adenocarcinoma. This rearrangement joins TRBV9 to TRBJ2-2; unclear D gene. CDR3 sequence (DNA): TGTGCCAGCAGCGTATCTGCCGAGACCGGGGAGCTGTTTTTT. This gives the protein CASSVSAETGELFF.